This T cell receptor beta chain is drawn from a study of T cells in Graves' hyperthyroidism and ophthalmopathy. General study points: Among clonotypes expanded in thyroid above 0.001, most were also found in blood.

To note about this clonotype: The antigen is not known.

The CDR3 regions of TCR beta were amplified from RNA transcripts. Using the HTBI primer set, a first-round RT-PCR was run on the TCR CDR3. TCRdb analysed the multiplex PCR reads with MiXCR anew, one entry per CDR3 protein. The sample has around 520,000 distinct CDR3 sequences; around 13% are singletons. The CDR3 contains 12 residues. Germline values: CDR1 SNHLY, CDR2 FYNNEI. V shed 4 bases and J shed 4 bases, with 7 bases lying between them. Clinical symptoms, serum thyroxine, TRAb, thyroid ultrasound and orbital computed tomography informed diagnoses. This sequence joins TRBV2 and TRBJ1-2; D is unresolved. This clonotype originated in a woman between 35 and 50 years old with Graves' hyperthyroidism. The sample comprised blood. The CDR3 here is CASSGGFYGYTF. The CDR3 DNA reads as TGTGCCAGCAGTGGTGGGTTCTATGGCTACACCTTC.